The clone carrying this TCR beta chain was detected a few times. What it binds is unknown. This sample was taken from a study of beta chain features in type 1 diabetes. Findings and caveats of the study: Shortening of TCRB CDR3s, moderate but significant, appeared in all four CD4+ subsets of Type 1 diabetes patients. When VDJ junctions were examined, type 1 diabetes patients showed fewer insertions and more deletions. Reads derived from cDNA could over-represent cells showing high TCR expression.

Expressed TCRB transcripts were sequenced after all isolated RNA was converted to cDNA. The method was immunoSEQ multiplex PCR; TCRdb's version includes in-frame clones alone and lacks a portion of them. The sample yields about 900,000 clones, 17% seen once. CD4+ cells of the naive, central memory, regulatory and stem cell-like memory types were sorted via CD45RO/CCR7/CD25/CD127/CD95/CD27. Deletions cut 5 bases from V and 0 bases from J, with 11 bases between. The CDR3 spans 14 residues. CDR1 is LGHNA and CDR2 is YSLEER in the germline V gene. The origin of this receptor is a woman between 18 and 29 years old in good health. Sequenced sample: naive CD4+ T cells from blood. The chain joins TRBV4-3 to TRBJ2-7; D uncertain. This CDR3 is CASSRPRFSYEQYF. As DNA, the CDR3 is TGCGCCAGCAGCAGGCCCAGGTTCTCCTACGAGCAGTACTTC.